The 21 T cell receptor beta chains below all came from one sample that was sequenced in a study of post-analysis software for immune sequencing data. Study-wide findings and caveats: Five TRBV segments, including TRBV5-6, TRBV5-1 and TRBV20-1, were more frequent in patients than controls.

These receptors are not linked to any known antigen. Unique molecular identifiers had been added to the TCR beta cDNA libraries. TCRdb used MiXCR to reprocess the PCR reads, holding one entry per CDR3 protein. This table holds over 300,000 distinct CDR3 sequences, less than 35% found once. Sequenced sample: blood. The receptors shown here come from a girl aged 10-17 years with multiple sclerosis.

This clonotype came up once. The chain uses TRBV28 and TRBJ2-1; D is undetermined. This CDR3 is 15 amino acids long. Per the germline V gene, CDR1 is MDHEN and CDR2 is SYDVKM. Trimming left V 2 bases short and J 0 bases short, with 8 bases between. This CDR3 reads CASSLLLGSYNEQFF. For the CDR3, the DNA is TGTGCCAGCAGTTTACTACTCGGCTCCTACAATGAGCAGTTCTTC.

The rearrangement uses TRBV10-3 and TRBJ2-3, with D possibly being TRBD1 (6 bases). Germline V lookup: CDR1 ENHRY, CDR2 SYGVKD. V lost 4 bases to trimming and J lost 2 bases, with 10 bases between them. The length of the CDR3 is 14 residues. As DNA, the CDR3 is TGTGCCATCAGTGCGGACAGAGACACAGATACGCAGTATTTT. Translated: CAISADRDTDTQYF.

This clonotype was detected a few times. The chain recombines TRBV21-1 with TRBJ2-5; TRBD2 was called by the table and not checked on the DNA. TRBV21-1 is a pseudogene locus. The CDR3 has 14 amino acids. The CDR3: CASSKGYKRETQYF. The CDR3 DNA sequence: TGTGCCAGCAGCAAAGGCTACAAGCGGGAGACCCAGTACTTC.

This chain joins TRBV12-3 or TRBV12-4 and TRBJ2-7; either TRBD1 or TRBD2 may supply D (5 bases each). V was pared by 0 bases and J by 5 bases, with 14 bases between. The CDR3 runs to 15 residues. The CDR3: CASSLAGTLGDEQYF. CDR3 coding DNA: TGTGCCAGCAGTTTAGCAGGGACCTTAGGGGACGAGCAGTACTTC.

This sequence joins TRBV20-1 and TRBJ2-1, with TRBD2 matching over 8 bases. The CDR3 is 17 amino acids. The germline gives CDR1 DFQATT, CDR2 SNEGSKA (reference sequence). Germline trimming cut 0 bases from V and 0 bases from J; bases unmatched to any gene: 7. The CDR3 here is CSARDMERGSSYNEQFF. The DNA of the CDR3 is TGCAGTGCTAGAGATATGGAGCGGGGGAGCTCCTACAATGAGCAGTTCTTC.

V and J are TRBV20-1 and TRBJ2-1, with 9 positions matching TRBD2. The J call is uncertain, as TRBJ2-7 better fits the DNA end. This CDR3 has 14 amino acids. Germline V gene sequence: CDR1 DFQATT, CDR2 SNEGSKA (reference sequence). This chain's CDR3 is CSGKAGGHYNEQYF. The CDR3 region has the DNA TGCAGCGGAAAAGCGGGGGGCCATTACAATGAGCAGTACTTC.

This clonotype was seen only a few times. V is TRBV4-3 and J is TRBJ2-3; a weak D match, TRBD2 (5 bases). This CDR3 spans 12 amino acids. Trimming stripped 1 base from V and 10 bases from J, with 9 bases between. Per the germline V gene, CDR1 is LGHNA and CDR2 is YSLEER. The CDR3 region is CASSQGLGAQYF. The CDR3 DNA reads as TGCGCCAGCAGCCAAGGCCTCGGGGCGCAGTATTTT.

In its sample, this clonotype was seen a few times. This sequence joins TRBV6-1 and TRBJ1-5; 10 bases are shared with TRBD1. Per the germline V gene, CDR1 is MNHNS and CDR2 is SASEGT. This CDR3 spans 15 amino acids. With V trimmed by 7 bases and J by 5 bases, 8 bases remained unmatched. The CDR3 sequence: CASNGDRGSHQPQHF. DNA of the CDR3: TGTGCCAGCAACGGGGACAGGGGTTCTCATCAGCCCCAGCATTTT.

The rearrangement links TRBV20-1 to TRBJ2-3; 13 positions match TRBD2. The V gene end was trimmed by 7 bases and the J gene end by 2 bases; junction bases not matched to a gene: 6. Germline loops: CDR1 DFQATT, CDR2 SNEGSKA (reference sequence). The CDR3 consists of 15 residues. The CDR3 spells CSGGLAGDFTDTQYF. Here the CDR3 DNA reads TGCAGTGGCGGACTAGCGGGGGATTTCACAGATACGCAGTATTTT.

The chain has TRBV7-2 and TRBJ2-3; unclear D gene. Germline-derived CDR1 and CDR2 are SGHTA and FQGNSA. V lost 1 base, J lost 9 bases, and 8 bases lay in between. The CDR3 spans 12 residues. The CDR3 sequence is CASSLDEFTQYF. The DNA of the CDR3 is TGTGCCAGCAGCTTAGACGAGTTCACGCAGTATTTT.

This clonotype has just a few counts. The chain combines TRBV5-5 with TRBJ2-1; 7 bases are a match to TRBD1. Looked up from germline, CDR1 is SGHKS and CDR2 is YYEKEE (reference sequence). The CDR3 contains 15 residues. J was trimmed by 3 bases and V by 0 bases; bases with no gene match: 3. In DNA form, the CDR3 reads TGTGCCAGCAGCTTGGAGTCAGGGGGCTACAATGAGCAGTTCTTC. Translation gives CASSLESGGYNEQFF.

Notes on this clonotype: One end of the junction does not line up with germline, which may come from a read error. This chain uses TRBV4-3 with TRBJ2-1, with TRBD2 matching 9 bases. This CDR3 comprises 19 residues. Germline-derived CDR1 and CDR2 are LGHNA and YSLEER. The chain's CDR3 is CASSQEWSGGLAAYNERFF. The CDR3 nucleotides read TGCGCCAGCAGCCAAGAGTGGAGCGGGGGGCTAGCGGCCTACAATGAGCGGTTCTTC.

This clonotype was detected only a few times. The rearrangement links TRBV12-3 or TRBV12-4 to TRBJ2-6; D gene uncertain. V dropped 6 bases and J dropped 4 bases, with 13 bases sitting between them. This CDR3 is 15 amino acids long. CDR3 sequence: CASSTTPSGANVLTF. CDR3 nucleotides: TGTGCCAGCAGCACCACCCCTTCCGGGGCCAACGTCCTGACTTTC.

The V call is TRBV12-3 or TRBV12-4, the J call TRBJ2-3, with D maybe TRBD2 (5 bases). Trimming cost V 1 base and J 0 bases, with 8 bases left between them. This CDR3 comprises 15 residues. Here the CDR3 reads CASSLEDSSTDTQYF. The CDR3 nucleotides read TGTGCCAGCAGTTTAGAGGACTCCAGCACAGATACGCAGTATTTT.

The rearrangement links TRBV29-1 to TRBJ2-7; 14 bases are a match to TRBD2. This CDR3 is built from 13 residues. V was pared by 7 bases and J by 6 bases, with 5 bases of the junction left unmatched. CDR1 is SQVTM and CDR2 is ANQGSEA in the germline V gene. For the CDR3, the DNA is TGCAGCGGGCGACTAGCGGGGGGGCGCGAGCAGTACTTC. Translating it yields CSGRLAGGREQYF.

The rearrangement links TRBV6-2 or TRBV6-3 to TRBJ2-1; 9 bases are shared with TRBD2. From germline, CDR1 is MNHEY and CDR2 SVGEGT. The CDR3 covers 15 residues. The V and J ends lost 5 bases and 6 bases, in that order; junction bases with no gene match: 8. This CDR3 is CASSVEAGGPNEQFF. CDR3 nucleotide sequence: TGTGCCAGCAGTGTCGAAGCGGGGGGCCCCAATGAGCAGTTCTTC.

In this sample, this clonotype turned up a few times. The rearrangement uses TRBV7-9 and TRBJ2-1, with TRBD1 matching 10 bases. V dropped 4 bases and J dropped 11; count of bases not matched to a gene: 8. This CDR3 has 14 amino acids. The germline gives CDR1 SEHNR, CDR2 FQNEAQ (reference sequence). The DNA of the CDR3 is TGTGCCAGCAGCTCAGGGACAGGGGAGCGAAAGCAGTTCTTC. Protein product: CASSSGTGERKQFF.

V gene TRBV3-1 combines with J gene TRBJ1-5; D gene unclear. The CDR3 consists of 12 residues. Germline CDR1 reads LGHDT; CDR2 reads YNNKEL (reference sequence). V dropped 0 bases and J dropped 9 bases, with 6 bases sitting between them. CDR3 protein: CASSQEDRPQHF. The CDR3 nucleotides are TGTGCCAGCAGCCAAGAAGACCGGCCCCAGCATTTT. The complete variable domain, with remaining parts taken from reference TRBV3-1 and TRBJ1-5, reads DTAVSQTPKYLVTQMGNDKSIKCEQNLGHDTMYWYKQDSKKFLKIMFSYNNKELIINETVPNRFSPKSPDKAHLNLHINSLELGDSAVYFCASSQEDRPQHFGDGTRLSIL.

V gene TRBV7-9 combines with J gene TRBJ2-1, with 8 bases matching TRBD1. The germline V gene has CDR1 SEHNR and CDR2 FQNEAQ (reference sequence). V was clipped by 5 bases and J by 0 bases; unmatched bases: 9. The CDR3 loop spans 17 amino acids. The CDR3 bases are TGTGCCAGCAGCCCTAGGGGTGACAGGGGCTCCTACAATGAGCAGTTCTTC. This sequence encodes CASSPRGDRGSYNEQFF.

In its sample, this clonotype was seen a few times. The chain carries TRBV27 and TRBJ2-3; D tentatively reads TRBD1 or TRBD2 (5 bases each). The germline V and J ends were trimmed by 3 bases and 7 bases, with 14 bases remaining between them. There are 14 residues in the CDR3. The germline V gene encodes CDR1 MNHEY and CDR2 SMNVEV (reference sequence). CDR3 residues: CASSLGSEGNTQYF. The DNA for the CDR3 is TGTGCCAGCAGTTTGGGCTCCGAGGGGAATACGCAGTATTTT.

The V and J genes are TRBV7-2 and TRBJ1-1, with D possibly TRBD1 on 5 matching bases. Germline lookup yields CDR1 SGHTA and CDR2 FQGNSA. With 4 bases removed from V and 5 bases from J, the gap between germline ends came to 14 bases. The CDR3 contains 14 residues. This CDR3 is CASSSLGPGTEAFF. The CDR3 DNA is TGTGCCAGCAGCTCCTTGGGACCCGGGACTGAAGCTTTCTTT.